The sequence of this T cell receptor beta chain was determined in a study of control samples from healthy donors and cancer patients. Measured with immunoSEQ multiplex PCR; TCRdb has only the in-frame clones, and not every one. The sample has about 140,000 clones, 91% seen once. Germline CDR1 reads MDHEN; CDR2 reads SYDVKM. This CDR3 comprises 15 residues. Trimming cost V 3 bases and J 5 bases; bases outside gene matches: 7. Sequences were obtained from blood. This clonotype originated in a man aged 18 to 29 in good health. J is TRBJ2-3 and V is TRBV28, with TRBD1 matching over 8 bases. The CDR3 bases are TGTGCCAGCAGTTTTGCTACAGGGGGAAAAGATACGCAGTATTTT. This codes for CASSFATGGKDTQYF. Full variable domain (remainder filled in from reference TRBV28 and TRBJ2-3): DVKVTQSSRYLVKRTGEKVFLECVQDMDHENMFWYRQDPGLGLRLIYFSYDVKMKEKGDIPEGYSVSREKKERFSLILESASTNQTSMYLCASSFATGGKDTQYFGPGTRLTVL.